The source of this T cell receptor (beta chain) is a study of PD-L1 blockade in urothelial cancer (dated by TCRdb to about 2017). Some background on the complete study: Therapy was started around 2014 for all patients, and atezolizumab 1,200 mg was administered intravenously every 3 weeks. About nine tenths of the roughly 29 patients were males with bladder-origin urothelial cancer, and 18 of 29 reported a prior smoking history. Patients had an ECOG performance status of 0 or 1 and had received between 0 and 3 prior chemotherapy regimens. Blood samples were analyzed at 3 weeks after treatment start (second dose) and at 6 weeks after treatment start. Blood samples gave a median of 141,255 T cells and approximately 80,000 unique TCRs, with a median clonality of around 0.08. The study, an exploratory multi-omic analysis, examined somatic, immune and clinical correlates of response to PD-L1 blockade with atezolizumab in urothelial cancer. Pretreatment tumor samples, along with matched peripheral blood collected serially before and after atezolizumab treatment, underwent TCR sequencing. Durable clinical benefit was defined as a progression-free survival longer than 6 months, and TCR features were additionally tested against progression-free survival and overall survival. In the same patients, pretreatment tumors underwent whole exome sequencing and RNA sequencing in addition to TCR sequencing. Eight or nine patients reached durable clinical benefit, while about 19 patients did not. Pretreatment blood TCR-seq was available for around 29 patients, at least one posttreatment blood collection was obtained for around 25 patients, and tumor TCR-seq was available for around 25 patients. The investigation overall reported the following: Because the sample size was small (n ≈ 27) and many exploratory analyses were performed, the results are intended to be hypothesis-generating. At 3 weeks after the start of treatment, tumor-associated TCR clones in peripheral blood had expanded more in patients with durable benefit (n ≈ 24, p = 0.022). A pretreatment peripheral blood TCR clonality below the median was linked to improved progression-free and overall survival.

To estimate absolute template abundance from read counts, synthetic TCR analog templates were spiked into each PCR. TCRbeta CDR3 regions were amplified from genomic DNA with bias-controlled V and J gene primers using the immunoSEQ assay. Rearranged TCRbeta segments were sequenced at approximately 20X coverage. The study's processing was this. Clustering was used to correct sequencing errors, and CDR3s were annotated against IMGT so that V, D and J genes could be assigned. Out-of-frame and stop-codon sequences were excluded, and only productive TCRbeta rearrangements were used in downstream analyses. Clonality was calculated as one minus the Shannon entropy normalized by the log of the number of unique productive sequences. Clones differing between time points or between blood and tumor were identified by Fisher's exact test with Benjamini-Hochberg correction at adjusted p below 0.01. TCRdb carries this immuneACCESS record with in-frame sequences only. Its versions omit some clonotypes, under half of them owing to an unresolved V gene in the studies checked, with the rest unexplained. From that table come the V and J calls and clone size; the DNA was used to work out D and trimming. For this sample the table gives 30,000 to 40,000 clones, of which roughly 84% were detected only once. About 15% of the sample is held by the ten biggest clonotypes.

This clone was counted only a few times. Its antigen remains unidentified. No qualities accompany the bases; no much larger clone lies one base away. Including the terminal cysteine and phenylalanine, the CDR3 comprises 11 residues. Solely the CDR3 DNA is kept, with 33 bases framed from the first base. CDR1 and CDR2, looked up from the germline V gene, are SQVTM and ANQGSEA. V is reduced by 8 bases and J by 10 bases, leaving a spacing of 15 bases between them. The time point label here, explained by the study, means: pretreatment peripheral blood. The cohort comprised 25 to 35 patients with locally advanced or metastatic urothelial carcinoma treated at Memorial Sloan Kettering on a trial protocol. Peripheral blood mononuclear cells were collected pretreatment and during treatment, with between 1 and 8 total time points per patient. The Qiagen DNeasy Blood extraction kit was used to purify genomic DNA from total PBMCs and tumor samples. PBMCs were collected pretreatment and during treatment and were isolated and stored as previously described.

The clonotype was recovered from a man in his 60s with urothelial cancer. The chain is encoded by TRBV29-1 joined to TRBJ2-1; the D gene identity is not certain. The material was PBMCs, obtained around atezolizumab (anti-PD-L1) treatment. The CDR3 in this case is CSCSVLGEQFF. In nucleotide form, the sequence is TGCAGCTGCAGCGTCCTTGGCGAGCAGTTCTTC.